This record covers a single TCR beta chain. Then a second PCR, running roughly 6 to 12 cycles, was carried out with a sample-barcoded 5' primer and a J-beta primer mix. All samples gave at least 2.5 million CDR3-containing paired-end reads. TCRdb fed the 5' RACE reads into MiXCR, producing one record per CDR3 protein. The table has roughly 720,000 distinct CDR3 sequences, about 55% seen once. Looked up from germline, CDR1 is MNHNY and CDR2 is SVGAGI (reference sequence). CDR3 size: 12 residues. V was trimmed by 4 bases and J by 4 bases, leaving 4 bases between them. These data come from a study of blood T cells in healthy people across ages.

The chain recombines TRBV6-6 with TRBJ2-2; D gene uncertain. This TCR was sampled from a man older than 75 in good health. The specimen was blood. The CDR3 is CASSSPTGELFF. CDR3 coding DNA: TGTGCCAGCAGTTCTCCCACCGGGGAGCTGTTTTTT.